Shown below are 10 T cell receptor beta chains from a single sample sequenced in a study of T cells in Graves' hyperthyroidism and ophthalmopathy. RNA transcripts gave rise to amplified TCR beta CDR3 regions. The primer set for the first-round RT-PCR of the TCR CDR3 was HTBI. TCRdb ran MiXCR on the multiplex PCR reads and lists one entry per CDR3 protein. This sample has some 400,000 distinct CDR3 sequences, with approximately 13% found just once. Sequenced: blood. The receptors originated from a man aged 30-40 years with Graves' hyperthyroidism that later progressed to Graves' ophthalmopathy.

This clonotype has more than one count but fewer than ten. The chain carries TRBV6-1 and TRBJ2-7; perhaps D is TRBD1 or TRBD2 (7 bases each). The germline V and J ends were trimmed by 6 bases and 3 bases, with 18 bases remaining between them. The CDR3 spans 15 residues. Germline V lookup: CDR1 MNHNS, CDR2 SASEGT. CDR3 residues: CASSSGGALFYEQYF. CDR3 DNA sequence: TGTGCCAGCAGCTCAGGGGGGGCCCTTTTCTACGAGCAGTACTTC.

Ten or more counts support this clonotype. The J gene is TRBJ1-2, the V gene TRBV3-1; no definite D call. V lost 6 bases and J lost 1, with 3 bases in between. Germline CDR1 LGHDT, CDR2 YNNKEL (reference sequence). The CDR3 contains 11 residues. CDR3 residues: CASSRNYGYTF. The CDR3 bases are TGTGCCAGCAGTCGTAACTATGGCTACACCTTC.

This clonotype was recorded many times. The chain carries TRBV6-2 or TRBV6-3 and TRBJ2-7; D gene uncertain. Per germline, CDR1 MNHEY and CDR2 SVGEGT. This CDR3 has 15 residues. Trimming pared 0 bases from V and 2 bases from J, leaving 11 bases between. The CDR3, as DNA: TGTGCCAGCAGTTACTCGTCCGGGTGGACCTACGAGCAGTACTTC. Encoded protein: CASSYSSGWTYEQYF.

The chain recombines TRBV2 with TRBJ2-2; D remains ambiguous. CDR1 SNHLY and CDR2 FYNNEI come from the germline V gene. The CDR3 spans 14 residues. V gave up 6 bases and J gave up 4 bases, with 12 bases separating them. CDR3 sequence: CASRWTQSTGELFF. CDR3 bases: TGTGCCAGCAGGTGGACCCAAAGCACCGGGGAGCTGTTTTTT.

This clonotype has ten or more counts. This chain uses TRBV7-9 with TRBJ1-1; D call uncertain. CDR1 is SEHNR, CDR2 FQNEAQ, per germline (reference sequence). The V and J ends lost 5 bases and 2 bases respectively, with 12 bases between them. CDR3 length: 14 amino acids. The CDR3 spells CASSHTMRNTEAFF. In DNA, the CDR3 is TGTGCCAGCAGCCATACGATGAGAAACACTGAAGCTTTCTTT.

This clonotype was found a few times. This chain connects TRBV11-3 to TRBJ1-1; D unresolved. Per germline, CDR1 SGHNT and CDR2 YENEEA. This CDR3 spans 15 amino acids. The germline V and J ends were trimmed by 1 base and 4 bases, with 13 bases remaining between them. As DNA, the CDR3 is TGTGCCAGCAGCTTAGCTAGGGAGAGGAGCACTGAAGCTTTCTTT. Encoded protein: CASSLARERSTEAFF.

This clonotype was counted a few times. This chain uses TRBV2 with TRBJ2-1, with 11 bases identical to TRBD2. Germline V CDR1 and CDR2: SNHLY, FYNNEI. Trimming at V came to 9 bases and at J to 9 bases, leaving 10 bases not matched to a gene. The CDR3 spans 14 residues. The CDR3 bases are TGTGCCAGTCTCAGTAGCGGGGGGGAGAGTGAGCAGTTCTTC. Translation gives CASLSSGGESEQFF.

In this sample, this clonotype turned up a few times. One end of the junction varies from germline; a read error may be responsible. This chain links TRBV7-9 with TRBJ2-1, with 11 bases identical to TRBD2. This CDR3 spans 15 amino acids. Germline V gene sequence: CDR1 SEHNR, CDR2 FQNEAQ (reference sequence). CDR3 coding DNA: TGTACCAGCAGCTTAGCGGGGGGGCTCGGCAATGAGCAGTTCTTC. As protein: CTSSLAGGLGNEQFF.

This clonotype was observed a handful of times. DNA for the CDR3: TGTGCCAGCAGTGTACCTGTTTCGAATGAGCAGTTCTTC. This codes for CASSVPVSNEQFF. V usage is TRBV6-1 and J usage is TRBJ2-1; D is uncertain. V was trimmed by 4 bases and J by 7 bases, leaving 11 bases between them. The CDR3 totals 13 residues. Germline-derived CDR1 and CDR2 are MNHNS and SASEGT.

A few counts support this clonotype. The chain links TRBV9 to TRBJ1-4, with a possible D match to TRBD1 (5 bases). CDR1 and CDR2 from the germline V gene are SGDLS and YYNGEE. V lost 0 bases, J lost 7 bases, and 10 bases lay in between. The CDR3 runs to 14 residues. In nucleotides, the CDR3 is TGTGCCAGCAGCGTAGTAGAAGGGGCTGAAAAACTGTTTTTT. Its protein product is CASSVVEGAEKLFF.